The 21 T cell receptor beta chains presented below share a single source sample, sequenced in a study of blood T cell repertoires in COVID-19 (dated by TCRdb to 2019 to 2021). Library method: the immunoSEQ multiplex PCR assay. Entries here come from immuneACCESS through TCRdb and include only in-frame sequences with V and J called. Some clones fail to appear in such tables; in the studies checked, an unresolved V gene covers under half of the shortfall, and the cause of the remainder is unknown. In this sample the table shows about 110,000 clones, about 90% of which occur a single time. The ten largest account for 2.4% of the sample. Sample: peripheral blood. The receptor source for this set is a human donor in a cohort sampled during active COVID-19.

This clone came up a few times. V gene TRBV6-5 combines with J gene TRBJ2-1; 9 bases match TRBD1. The germline V gene encodes CDR1 MNHEY and CDR2 SVGAGI. With V trimmed by 2 bases and J by 10 bases, 12 bases remained unmatched. The CDR3 extends over 16 amino acids. The CDR3 region is CASSYQADRGEEEQFF. The CDR3 nucleotides are TGTGCCAGCAGTTACCAGGCCGACAGGGGGGAGGAAGAGCAGTTCTTC.

The chain couples TRBV7-8 to TRBJ2-3; TRBD2 might be the D (6 bases). V was trimmed by 5 bases and J by 0 bases, leaving 18 bases between them. This CDR3 has 17 amino acids. Germline CDR1 is SGHVS and CDR2 is FQNEAQ. The CDR3 DNA reads as TGTGCCAGCAGCCCCCGATACGGCGGGGCTAGCACAGATACGCAGTATTTT. It translates to CASSPRYGGASTDTQYF.

The V gene is TRBV7-8, the J gene TRBJ2-7; D uncertain. Looked up from germline, CDR1 is SGHVS and CDR2 is FQNEAQ. The germline V and J ends were trimmed by 5 bases and 0 bases, with 14 bases remaining between them. This CDR3 has 15 amino acids. The CDR3 region has the DNA TGTGCCAGCAGCCCGGTCGAGGATAGCTCCTACGAGCAGTACTTC. Translation: CASSPVEDSSYEQYF. Complete variable domain (other parts from reference TRBV7-8 and TRBJ2-7): GAGVSQSPRYKVAKRGQDVALRCDPISGHVSLFWYQQALGQGPEFLTYFQNEAQLDKSGLPSDRFFAERPEGSVSTLKIQRTQQEDSAVYLCASSPVEDSSYEQYFGPGTRLTVT.

This chain joins TRBV28 and TRBJ2-3, with D perhaps matching TRBD1 (5 bases). The CDR3 has 15 amino acids. In germline, CDR1 is MDHEN, CDR2 SYDVKM. V was clipped by 3 bases and J by 4 bases, with 14 bases between them. The DNA of the CDR3 is TGTGCCAGCAGTTTTGGCAGGGTTGAGCCAGATACGCAGTATTTT. It translates to CASSFGRVEPDTQYF.

This rearrangement joins TRBV9 to TRBJ1-3; no firm D call. The ends were cut back, 0 bases at V and 2 bases at J, with 12 bases in the middle. Germline V gene lookup returns CDR1 SGDLS and CDR2 YYNGEE. The CDR3 has 16 amino acids. CDR3 in amino acids: CASSVGGEFPGNTIYF. As DNA, the CDR3 is TGTGCCAGCAGCGTAGGAGGCGAGTTCCCTGGAAACACCATATATTTT.

J is TRBJ2-7 and V is TRBV10-3; D might be TRBD2 (5 bases). Germline CDR1 ENHRY, CDR2 SYGVKD. CDR3 length equals 14 residues. Deletions cut 4 bases from V and 2 bases from J, with 12 bases between. Here the CDR3 reads CAISVGGRPYEQYF. The CDR3 nucleotides read TGTGCCATCAGTGTCGGCGGGCGCCCCTACGAGCAGTACTTC.

The chain links TRBV6-1 to TRBJ2-5; weak D call: TRBD2 (6 bases). Germline lookup yields CDR1 MNHNS and CDR2 SASEGT. V lost 0 bases and J lost 5, with 19 bases in between. The CDR3 is 17 residues long. CDR3 protein: CASSEAGRTITRETQYF. In DNA, the CDR3 is TGTGCCAGCAGTGAAGCGGGAAGGACTATTACGAGGGAGACCCAGTACTTC.

The chain is built from TRBV27 and TRBJ2-7, with 7 bases lining up with TRBD2. Unmatched junction bases numbered 13, after V lost 4 bases and J lost 4 bases. The CDR3 totals 16 residues. CDR1 and CDR2 from the germline V gene are MNHEY and SMNVEV (reference sequence). The CDR3: CASSYGGGRGSYEQYF. The CDR3 DNA sequence: TGTGCCAGCAGTTATGGGGGAGGGCGAGGGAGTTACGAGCAGTACTTC.

This rearrangement joins TRBV18 to TRBJ2-2, with 7 bases fitting TRBD1. Trimming at V came to 3 bases and at J to 2 bases, leaving 6 bases not matched to a gene. Looked up from germline, CDR1 is KGHSH and CDR2 is LQKENI. This CDR3 contains 16 residues. CDR3 in DNA: TGTGCCAGCTCACCCGTGGACAGGACTAACACCGGGGAGCTGTTTTTT. This codes for CASSPVDRTNTGELFF.

The rearrangement links TRBV30 to TRBJ2-5; 7 nucleotides line up with TRBD1. V gave up 2 bases and J gave up 3 bases; unmatched junction bases: 6. The CDR3 covers 14 residues. Germline CDR1 reads GTSNPN; CDR2 reads SVGIG (reference sequence). Here the CDR3 reads CAWSTGAFKETQYF. The DNA for the CDR3 is TGTGCCTGGAGTACAGGGGCTTTCAAAGAGACCCAGTACTTC. Combining the CDR3 with reference TRBV30 and TRBJ2-5 gives the whole variable domain SQTIHQWPATLVQPVGSPLSLECTVEGTSNPNLYWYRQAAGRGLQLLFYSVGIGQISSEVPQNLSASRPQDRQFILSSKKLLLSDSGFYLCAWSTGAFKETQYFGPGTRLLVL.

The genes are TRBV5-1 and TRBJ2-7, with TRBD2 identical over 9 bases. This CDR3 has 15 amino acids. With V trimmed by 1 base and J by 2 bases, 4 bases remained unmatched. CDR1 and CDR2 from the germline V gene are SGHRS and YFSETQ. The CDR3 DNA sequence: TGCGCCAGCAGCTTGTTAGCGGGAGCCGCCTACGAGCAGTACTTC. Protein sequence: CASSLLAGAAYEQYF.

The chain uses TRBV12-3 or TRBV12-4 and TRBJ1-2; the D is unclear. V was cut by 2 bases and J by 8 bases, with 9 bases left in between. This CDR3 contains 12 residues. DNA of the CDR3: TGTGCCAGCAGTTTACGGACTGCAGGCTACACCTTC. Translation: CASSLRTAGYTF.

This chain connects TRBV4-2 to TRBJ1-1, with D perhaps TRBD1 (6 bases). The germline V and J ends were trimmed by 2 bases and 1 base, with 11 bases remaining between them. CDR1 and CDR2 (germline): LGHNA, YNFKEQ. This CDR3 comprises 15 residues. The CDR3 DNA follows: TGTGCCAGCAGCCAACCGCTACAGGGGAACACTGAAGCTTTCTTT. Its protein product is CASSQPLQGNTEAFF.

V is TRBV7-6 and J is TRBJ2-3; 7 bases match TRBD2. There are 14 residues in the CDR3. The junction had 3 bases not matched to a gene; V was cut back by 0 bases and J by 6 bases. Germline values: CDR1 SGHVS, CDR2 FNYEAQ. The CDR3 coding sequence is TGTGCCAGCAGCTTAGCGGGAGGGACGGATACGCAGTATTTT. Its translation: CASSLAGGTDTQYF.

The chain joins TRBV30 to TRBJ2-5, with TRBD1 matching 7 bases. This CDR3 comprises 14 residues. The V gene's germline CDR1 is GTSNPN and CDR2 SVGIG (reference sequence). V lost 1 base to trimming and J lost 5 bases; unmatched junction nucleotides: 7. CDR3 sequence: CAWSADRQRETQYF. Here the CDR3 DNA reads TGTGCCTGGAGTGCGGACAGGCAAAGGGAGACCCAGTACTTC. The whole variable domain, remainder taken from reference TRBV30 and TRBJ2-5, is SQTIHQWPATLVQPVGSPLSLECTVEGTSNPNLYWYRQAAGRGLQLLFYSVGIGQISSEVPQNLSASRPQDRQFILSSKKLLLSDSGFYLCAWSADRQRETQYFGPGTRLLVL.

A single count supports this clone. This rearrangement joins TRBV6-5 to TRBJ2-3; TRBD1 matches 10 bases. CDR1 MNHEY and CDR2 SVGAGI come from the germline V gene. The CDR3 runs to 14 residues. Trimming took 4 bases from V and 4 from J; bases not matched to a gene: 2. CDR3 region: CASSFGQGADTQYF. The CDR3 nucleotides read TGTGCCAGCAGTTTTGGACAGGGGGCAGATACGCAGTATTTT.

The chain's CDR3 is CASSLRAPGIAGANEQFF. CDR3 coding DNA: TGTGCCAGTAGCTTGAGGGCTCCTGGAATAGCGGGAGCCAATGAGCAGTTCTTC. The V gene is TRBV19, the J gene TRBJ2-1; 9 bases align to TRBD2. CDR1 and CDR2 from the germline V gene are LNHDA and SQIVND (reference sequence). The length of the CDR3 is 18 residues. The ends lost 6 bases at V and 6 bases at J; junction bases unmatched: 18.

The sample holds one count of this clone. V is TRBV27 and J is TRBJ1-1; weak D call: TRBD1 (5 bases). This CDR3 comprises 14 residues. CDR1 and CDR2 from the germline V gene are MNHEY and SMNVEV (reference sequence). Trimming stripped 3 bases from V and 6 bases from J, with 14 bases between. The CDR3 loop reads CASSLGQSISEAFF. The CDR3 nucleotides are TGTGCCAGCAGTTTGGGGCAGAGTATCTCTGAAGCTTTCTTT.

This rearrangement joins TRBV7-6 to TRBJ1-1; D is ambiguous. This CDR3 spans 15 amino acids. Germline V gives CDR1 SGHVS, CDR2 FNYEAQ. The V end was cut by 5 bases, the J end by 0 bases, with 13 bases between. The CDR3: CASSQSMIMNTEAFF. In nucleotides, the CDR3 is TGTGCCAGCAGCCAGTCGATGATTATGAACACTGAAGCTTTCTTT.

CDR3 protein: CASSPPGTDTQYF. The CDR3 DNA follows: TGTGCCAGCAGCCCACCAGGCACAGATACGCAGTATTTT. V usage is TRBV7-3 and J usage is TRBJ2-3; D ambiguous. The CDR3 is made up of 13 amino acids. CDR1 and CDR2 from the germline V gene are SGHTA and FQGTGA. Trimming took 5 bases from V and 1 from J, leaving 7 bases between them.

This clone turned up a few times. V gene TRBV19 combines with J gene TRBJ2-5, with 13 bases matching TRBD2. The CDR3 covers 18 residues. V lost 8 bases and J lost 1; bases outside the gene matches: 13. CDR1 LNHDA and CDR2 SQIVND come from the germline V gene (reference sequence). The CDR3 loop reads CASGTRGTSGALQETQYF. For the CDR3, the DNA is TGTGCCAGTGGTACCCGAGGGACTAGCGGGGCCCTCCAAGAGACCCAGTACTTC.